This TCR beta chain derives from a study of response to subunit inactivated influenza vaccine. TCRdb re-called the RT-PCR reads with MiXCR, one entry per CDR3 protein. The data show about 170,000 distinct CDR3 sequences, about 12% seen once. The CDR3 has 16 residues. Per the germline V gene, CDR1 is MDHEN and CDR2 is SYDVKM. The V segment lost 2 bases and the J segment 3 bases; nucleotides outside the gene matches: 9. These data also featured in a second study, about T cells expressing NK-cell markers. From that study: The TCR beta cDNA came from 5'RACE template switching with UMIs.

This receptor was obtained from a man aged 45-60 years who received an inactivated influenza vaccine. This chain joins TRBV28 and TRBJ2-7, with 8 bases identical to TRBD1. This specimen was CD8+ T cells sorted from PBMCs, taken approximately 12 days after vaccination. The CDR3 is CASSLIGQGAFYEQYF. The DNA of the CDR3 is TGTGCCAGCAGTTTAATCGGACAGGGTGCCTTCTACGAGCAGTACTTC.